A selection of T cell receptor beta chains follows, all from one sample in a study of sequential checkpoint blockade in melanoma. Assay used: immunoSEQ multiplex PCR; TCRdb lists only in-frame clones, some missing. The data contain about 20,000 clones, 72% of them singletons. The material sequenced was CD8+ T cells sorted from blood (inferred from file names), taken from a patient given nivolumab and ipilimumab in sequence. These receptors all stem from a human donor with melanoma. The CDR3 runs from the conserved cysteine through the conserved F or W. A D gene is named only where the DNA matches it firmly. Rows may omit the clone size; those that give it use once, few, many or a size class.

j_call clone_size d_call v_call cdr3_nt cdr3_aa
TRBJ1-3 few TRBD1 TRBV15 TGTGCCACCAGCGCGGACAGGGGGCGAAACACCATATATTTT CATSADRGRNTIYF
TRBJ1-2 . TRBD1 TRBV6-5 TGTGCCAGCAGTTACACAGGGGACTATGGCTACACCTTC CASSYTGDYGYTF
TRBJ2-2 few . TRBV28 TGTGCCAGCAGTTTCTCAGGGCCCGGGGAGCTGTTTTTT CASSFSGPGELFF
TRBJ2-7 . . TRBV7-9 TGTGCCAGCAGCGCGGTCGGCCAGGGGAGTTACGAGCAGTACTTC CASSAVGQGSYEQYF
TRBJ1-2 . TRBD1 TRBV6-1 TGTGCCAGCAGAGACGACAGGGGTGGCTACACCTTC CASRDDRGGYTF
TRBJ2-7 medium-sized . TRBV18 TGTGCCAGCTCACCATGGGACAGCGCGGGGTACGAGCAGTACTTC CASSPWDSAGYEQYF
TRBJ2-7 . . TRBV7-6 TGTGCCAGCAGCCGAACACAGGGTAGTAACGAGCAGTACTTC CASSRTQGSNEQYF
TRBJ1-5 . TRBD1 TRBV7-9 TGTGCCAGCAGCGGACAGGGGAGCAATCAGCCCCAGCATTTT CASSGQGSNQPQHF
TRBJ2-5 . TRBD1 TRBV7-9 TGTGCCAGCAGCACCCGGGACAGGGGCGATGAGGAGCAGTACTTC CASSTRDRGDEEQYF
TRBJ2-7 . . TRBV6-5 TGTGCCAGCAGTTACGATGCAGACTCCTACGAGCAGTACTTC CASSYDADSYEQYF
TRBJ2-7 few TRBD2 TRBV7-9 TGTGCCAGCATTTCCCGGTTGAGGACTAGCGTCTCCTACGAGCAGTACTTC CASISRLRTSVSYEQYF